The 19 T cell receptor beta chains reported below all come from one sample, sequenced in a study of T cell repertoires in cytomegalovirus infection. Their antigen targets remain unknown. TCRdb passed the reads through MiXCR, listing each CDR3 protein once. The sample consists of approximately 89,000 distinct CDR3 sequences, about 29% of them appearing once. The sequences come from CD8+ T cells from cultured PBMCs, collected from culture after CMV antigen stimulation. The receptors shown here come from a human donor in good health (CMV status not recorded). Some clones in this sample may be carry-over from other donors' samples.

This chain links TRBV7-4 with TRBJ2-7; TRBD2 is a possible D gene (6 bases). CDR1 and CDR2 (germline): SGHVT, SQSDAQ. CDR3 length equals 14 residues. Deletions cut 5 bases from V and 6 bases from J, with 17 bases between. CDR3 DNA sequence: TGTGCCAGCAGCCGCGGGGAAAACCCGGGCGAGCAGTACTTC. It codes for CASSRGENPGEQYF.

This clonotype appeared many times. The chain couples TRBV7-2 to TRBJ2-5; D gene unclear. Germline values: CDR1 SGHTA, CDR2 FQGNSA. Trimming took 2 bases from V and 3 from J, leaving 4 bases between them. This CDR3 comprises 12 residues. CDR3 bases: TGTGCCAGCAGCTTAAAAAAAGAGACCCAGTACTTC. Translated: CASSLKKETQYF.

This clonotype occurred a few times. V gene TRBV19 combines with J gene TRBJ1-1; D perhaps matches TRBD1 (5 bases). The CDR3 contains 13 residues. The V end was cut by 7 bases, the J end by 3 bases, with 12 bases between. Germline V gene data show CDR1 as LNHDA and CDR2 as SQIVND (reference sequence). DNA of the CDR3: TGTGCCAGTAAGGGGATCTGGGACACTGAAGCTTTCTTT. Translation: CASKGIWDTEAFF.

The gene calls are TRBV27 and TRBJ2-1; 7 nucleotides agree with TRBD2. The V gene's germline CDR1 is MNHEY and CDR2 SMNVEV (reference sequence). CDR3 size: 14 residues. After removal of 2 bases from V and 6 bases from J, the junction contained 4 bases not matched to a gene. DNA for the CDR3: TGTGCCAGCAGTTTAAGCGGGGCGGGCAATGAGCAGTTCTTC. Amino acids: CASSLSGAGNEQFF.

The genes are TRBV5-1 and TRBJ1-6; a weak D match, TRBD1 (6 bases). V shed 2 bases and J shed 5 bases, with 14 bases lying between them. The CDR3 loop spans 16 amino acids. Germline V CDR1 and CDR2: SGHRS, YFSETQ. CDR3 protein: CASSFDPGHNNSPLHF. The CDR3 nucleotides read TGCGCCAGCAGCTTTGATCCGGGACATAATAATTCACCCCTCCACTTT.

In this sample, this clonotype turned up a few times. The chain uses TRBV5-1 and TRBJ2-3; 10 bases agree with TRBD2. The CDR3 is 16 amino acids. The germline V gene encodes CDR1 SGHRS and CDR2 YFSETQ. The V segment lost 4 bases and the J segment 3 bases; nucleotides outside the gene matches: 8. CDR3: CASSPPLAGFTDTQYF. Written as DNA, the CDR3 is TGCGCCAGCAGCCCCCCACTAGCGGGGTTTACAGATACGCAGTATTTT.

This clonotype was counted between two and nine times. V gene TRBV20-1 combines with J gene TRBJ1-2; D remains ambiguous. Germline V gene sequence: CDR1 DFQATT, CDR2 SNEGSKA (reference sequence). Trimming stripped 0 bases from V and 4 bases from J, with 9 bases between. The CDR3 runs to 13 residues. The CDR3 is CSARDLVLYGYTF. The CDR3 DNA is TGCAGTGCTAGAGATCTGGTACTCTATGGCTACACCTTC.

The sample holds a few counts of this clonotype. The chain carries TRBV19 and TRBJ2-1; 7 nucleotides align to TRBD2. Germline CDR1 and CDR2: LNHDA and SQIVND (reference sequence). Trimming cost V 3 bases and J 5 bases; bases outside gene matches: 1. The CDR3 has 13 amino acids. CDR3 nucleotide sequence: TGTGCCAGTAGTATGGGAGGGCACAATGAGCAGTTCTTC. This codes for CASSMGGHNEQFF.

V and J are TRBV11-2 and TRBJ2-1; D not certain. CDR1 and CDR2 (germline): SGHAT, FQNNGV. V was trimmed by 0 bases and J by 0 bases, leaving 12 bases between them. The CDR3 extends over 17 amino acids. The CDR3 spells CASSLDVTDHSYNEQFF. Written as DNA, the CDR3 is TGTGCCAGCAGCTTAGATGTCACCGACCACTCCTACAATGAGCAGTTCTTC.

This clonotype turned up a few times. This chain connects TRBV12-3 or TRBV12-4 to TRBJ2-2; D remains ambiguous. The CDR3 runs 11 residues. The ends were cut back, 6 bases at V and 2 bases at J, with 1 base in the middle. CDR3 DNA: TGTGCCAGCAGCAACACCGGGGAGCTGTTTTTT. Residues: CASSNTGELFF.

The V and J genes are TRBV6-5 and TRBJ1-2; the D is unclear. This CDR3 is built from 15 residues. Germline CDR1 reads MNHEY; CDR2 reads SVGAGI. V shed 0 bases and J shed 6 bases, with 14 bases lying between them. In nucleotides, the CDR3 is TGTGCCAGCAGTTACTCGAAGGCAGGACTCGATGGCTACACCTTC. It translates to CASSYSKAGLDGYTF.

V is TRBV14 and J is TRBJ1-1; D not resolved. CDR1 is SGHDN and CDR2 is FVKESK in the germline V gene. V was cut by 3 bases and J by 7 bases, with 6 bases left in between. The CDR3 loop spans 11 amino acids. CDR3 DNA: TGTGCCAGCAGCCAGACGGGTGAAGCTTTCTTT. It specifies CASSQTGEAFF. The full variable domain, in which reference TRBV14 and TRBJ1-1 provide the parts outside the CDR3, is EAGVTQFPSHSVIEKGQTVTLRCDPISGHDNLYWYRRVMGKEIKFLLHFVKESKQDESGMPNNRFLAERTGGTYSTLKVQPAELEDSGVYFCASSQTGEAFFGQGTRLTVV.

The J gene is TRBJ2-7, the V gene TRBV12-5; TRBD1 matches at 7 bases. The germline CDR1 and CDR2 sequences are LGHNT and FRNRAP. CDR3 length: 13 residues. The ends lost 6 bases at V and 0 bases at J; junction bases unmatched: 2. The chain's CDR3 is CASGDRVSYEQYF. The DNA for the CDR3 is TGTGCTAGTGGCGACAGGGTCTCCTACGAGCAGTACTTC.

This chain joins TRBV6-1 and TRBJ2-1, with 11 bases aligning to TRBD2. The germline gives CDR1 MNHNS, CDR2 SASEGT. The CDR3 loop spans 15 amino acids. V was clipped by 6 bases and J by 6 bases; unmatched bases: 7. The CDR3 loop reads CASRNGLAGPNEQFF. The CDR3 DNA reads as TGTGCCAGCAGGAATGGACTAGCGGGCCCCAATGAGCAGTTCTTC.

This clonotype was picked up a small number of times. The V gene is TRBV27, the J gene TRBJ2-7; D is undetermined. V lost 4 bases, J lost 0 bases, and 7 bases lay in between. The CDR3 has 13 residues. The germline V gene has CDR1 MNHEY and CDR2 SMNVEV (reference sequence). In DNA, the CDR3 is TGTGCCAGCAGTTCCCTAAACTCCTACGAGCAGTACTTC. Its translation: CASSSLNSYEQYF.

This clonotype was seen many times. J is TRBJ1-6 and V is TRBV6-5; TRBD1 might be the D (5 bases). This CDR3 comprises 15 residues. CDR1 is MNHEY, CDR2 SVGAGI, per germline. Trimming shortened V by 3 bases and J by 1 base, and 7 bases separated the two germline ends. The CDR3 coding sequence is TGTGCCAGCAGTTATGCAGGGTCCTATAATTCACCCCTCCACTTT. Encoded protein: CASSYAGSYNSPLHF.

This clonotype was counted at least ten times. The chain carries TRBV9 and TRBJ2-7, with unresolved D. Germline V gives CDR1 SGDLS, CDR2 YYNGEE. Trimming pared 0 bases from V and 5 bases from J, leaving 12 bases between. This CDR3 comprises 14 residues. CDR3: CASSVALGWDEQYF. Here the CDR3 DNA reads TGTGCCAGCAGCGTAGCTTTAGGCTGGGACGAGCAGTACTTC. Full variable domain (missing parts from reference TRBV9 and TRBJ2-7): DSGVTQTPKHLITATGQRVTLRCSPRSGDLSVYWYQQSLDQGLQFLIQYYNGEERAKGNILERFSAQQFPDLHSELNLSSLELGDSALYFCASSVALGWDEQYFGPGTRLTVT.

This clonotype was counted only a few times. The chain combines TRBV29-1 with TRBJ2-3; TRBD1 is a possible D gene (7 bases). This CDR3 has 14 residues. Trimming left V 7 bases short and J 0 bases short, with 14 bases between. The germline V gene encodes CDR1 SQVTM and CDR2 ANQGSEA. The CDR3 spells CSADGGQSTDTQYF. The DNA of the CDR3 is TGCAGCGCCGACGGGGGACAGAGCACAGATACGCAGTATTTT.

A remark on this clonotype: Relative to the germline gene, one junction end is altered; a read error may explain this. The chain recombines TRBV5-1 with TRBJ2-1; TRBD1 is a possible D gene (6 bases). Germline V gene data show CDR1 as SGHRS and CDR2 as YFSETQ. The CDR3 has 12 amino acids. In DNA form, the CDR3 reads TGCGCCAACAGCTTGGTCGGGGCAGGGGAGTTCTTC. Translating gives CANSLVGAGEFF.